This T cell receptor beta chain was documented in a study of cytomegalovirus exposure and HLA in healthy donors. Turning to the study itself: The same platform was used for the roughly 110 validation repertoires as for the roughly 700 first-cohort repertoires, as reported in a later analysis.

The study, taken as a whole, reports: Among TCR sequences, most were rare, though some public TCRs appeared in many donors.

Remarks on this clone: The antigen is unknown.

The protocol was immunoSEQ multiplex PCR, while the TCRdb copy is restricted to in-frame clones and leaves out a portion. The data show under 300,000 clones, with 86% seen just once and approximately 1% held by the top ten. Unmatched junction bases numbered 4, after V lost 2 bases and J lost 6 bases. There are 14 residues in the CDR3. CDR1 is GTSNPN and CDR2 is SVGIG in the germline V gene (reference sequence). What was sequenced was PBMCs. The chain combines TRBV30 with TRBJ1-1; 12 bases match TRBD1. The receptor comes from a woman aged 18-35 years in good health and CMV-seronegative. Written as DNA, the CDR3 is TGTGCCTGGAGTTCGGGACAGGGGGCGGCTGAAGCTTTCTTT. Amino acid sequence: CAWSSGQGAAEAFF. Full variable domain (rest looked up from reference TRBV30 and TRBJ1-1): SQTIHQWPATLVQPVGSPLSLECTVEGTSNPNLYWYRQAAGRGLQLLFYSVGIGQISSEVPQNLSASRPQDRQFILSSKKLLLSDSGFYLCAWSSGQGAAEAFFGQGTRLTVV.